The sequence of this T cell receptor beta chain was determined in a study of OX40 agonist ivuxolimab in advanced cancers. CDR1 is MNHEY, CDR2 SMNVEV, per germline (reference sequence). V was trimmed by 9 bases and J by 4 bases, leaving 15 bases between them. The CDR3 contains 14 residues. In regard to this clone: Its cognate antigen is unknown.

Overall study results and limits: On average, CD8+ T cells had more expanded clones than CD4+. Certain nonresponders additionally had low normalized T-cell clonal expansion. Clonal expansion was among the lowest in partial responders at 0.1-3.0 mg/kg, especially CD8+. The specificity for antigen of the expanded peripheral T cells was not determined.

Only in-frame clones appear in the TCRdb table, and some are missing; sequencing was by immunoSEQ multiplex PCR. The repertoire consists of some 52,000 clones, with roughly 90% occurring once and the leading ten covering 5.5% to 7%. The sequencing here drew on CD4+ or CD8+ T cells sorted from blood, taken in a trial of the OX40 agonist ivuxolimab. This clonotype was sampled from an adult with an advanced solid tumor such as melanoma, head and neck, liver or kidney cancer. The chain has TRBV27 and TRBJ2-2; possible D gene TRBD1, 6 bases. The chain's CDR3 is CASKTGLPTGELFF. The DNA for the CDR3 is TGTGCCAGTAAGACAGGTCTTCCCACCGGGGAGCTGTTTTTT.